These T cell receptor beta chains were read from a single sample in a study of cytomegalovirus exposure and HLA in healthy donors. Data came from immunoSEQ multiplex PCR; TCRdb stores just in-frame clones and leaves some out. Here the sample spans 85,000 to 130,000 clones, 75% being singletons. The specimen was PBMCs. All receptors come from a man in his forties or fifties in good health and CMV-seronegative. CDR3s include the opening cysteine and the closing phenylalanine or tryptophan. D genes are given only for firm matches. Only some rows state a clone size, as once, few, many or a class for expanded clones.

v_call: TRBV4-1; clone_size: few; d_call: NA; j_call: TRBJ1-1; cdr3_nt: TGCGCCAGCAGCCGGACGGACATGAACACTGAAGCTTTCTTT; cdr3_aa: CASSRTDMNTEAFF
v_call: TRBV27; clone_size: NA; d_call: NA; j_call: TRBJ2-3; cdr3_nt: TGTGCCAGCAGTTCCCGGACAGCCTCAGATACGCAGTATTTT; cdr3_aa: CASSSRTASDTQYF
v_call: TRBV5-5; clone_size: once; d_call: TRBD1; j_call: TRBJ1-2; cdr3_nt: TGTGCCAGCAGCCGATTGCAGGGGGCGCGAGGCTACACCTTC; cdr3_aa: CASSRLQGARGYTF
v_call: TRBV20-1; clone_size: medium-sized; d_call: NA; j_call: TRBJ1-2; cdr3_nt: TGCAGTGCTAGGACAAACTATGGCTACACCTTC; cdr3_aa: CSARTNYGYTF
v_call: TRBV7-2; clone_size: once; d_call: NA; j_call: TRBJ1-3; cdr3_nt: TGTGCCAGCAGCTTAGCCGCAGGGGCTGGAAACACCATATATTTT; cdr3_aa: CASSLAAGAGNTIYF
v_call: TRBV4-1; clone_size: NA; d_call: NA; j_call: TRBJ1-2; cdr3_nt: TGCGCCAGCAGCCAAGATCCGGGAAACTATGGCTACACCTTC; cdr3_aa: CASSQDPGNYGYTF
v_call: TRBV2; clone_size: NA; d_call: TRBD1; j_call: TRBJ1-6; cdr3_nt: TGTGCCAGCAGCGGACAGGGACGGGGTTCACCCCTCCACTTT; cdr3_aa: CASSGQGRGSPLHF
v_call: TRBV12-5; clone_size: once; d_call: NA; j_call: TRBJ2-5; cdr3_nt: TGTGCTAGCTCCCCAGGGGTAAATATCCAAGAGACCCAGTACTTC; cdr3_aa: CASSPGVNIQETQYF
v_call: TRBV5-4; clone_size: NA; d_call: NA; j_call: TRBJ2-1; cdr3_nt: TGTGCCAGCAGCCCCCCGGGACTGCGCAACAATGAGCAGTTCTTC; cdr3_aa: CASSPPGLRNNEQFF
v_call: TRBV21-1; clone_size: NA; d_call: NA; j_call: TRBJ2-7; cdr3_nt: TGTGCCAGCAGCGGCCGACTAGACGAGCAGTACTTC; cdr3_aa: CASSGRLDEQYF
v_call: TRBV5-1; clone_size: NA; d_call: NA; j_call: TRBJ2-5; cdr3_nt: TGCGCCAGCAGCTTGCAGGGTGTTCAAGAGACCCAGTACTTC; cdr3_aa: CASSLQGVQETQYF
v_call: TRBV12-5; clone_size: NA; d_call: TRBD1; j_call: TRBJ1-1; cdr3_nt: TGTGCTAGTGGGCCCGGACAGGGCTCCACTGAAGCTTTCTTT; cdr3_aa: CASGPGQGSTEAFF
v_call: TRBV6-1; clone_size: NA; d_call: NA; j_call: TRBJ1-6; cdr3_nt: TGTGCCAGTAAAAGTCACGGTTATAATTCACCCCTCCACTTT; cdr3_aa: CASKSHGYNSPLHF
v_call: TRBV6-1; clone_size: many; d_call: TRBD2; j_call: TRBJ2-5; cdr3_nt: TGTGCCAGCAGTGAACTAGCGGGGGGGCCAGAGACCCAGTACTTC; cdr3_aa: CASSELAGGPETQYF
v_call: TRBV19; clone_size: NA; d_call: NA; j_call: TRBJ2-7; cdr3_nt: TGTGCCAGTAGTTGGAACAGGGAAGGCGAGCAGTACTTC; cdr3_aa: CASSWNREGEQYF
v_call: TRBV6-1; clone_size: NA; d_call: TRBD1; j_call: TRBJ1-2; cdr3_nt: TGTGCCAGCAGTGGAGACAGGGGCCACCTTTCAAACTATGGCTACACCTTC; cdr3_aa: CASSGDRGHLSNYGYTF
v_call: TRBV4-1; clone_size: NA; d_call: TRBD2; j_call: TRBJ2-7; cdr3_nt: TGCGCCAGCAGCCAAGTGAGCGGGGGGGGCTACGAGCAGTACTTC; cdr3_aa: CASSQVSGGGYEQYF
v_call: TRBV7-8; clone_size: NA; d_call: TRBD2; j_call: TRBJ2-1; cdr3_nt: TGTGCCAGCAGCTTAGAGCGGGGCGACAATGAGCAGTTCTTC; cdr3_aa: CASSLERGDNEQFF
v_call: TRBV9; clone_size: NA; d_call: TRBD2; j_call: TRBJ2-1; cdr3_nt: TGTGCCAGCAGCGTAGTTAGCGGGGGGTACAATGAGCAGTTCTTC; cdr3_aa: CASSVVSGGYNEQFF
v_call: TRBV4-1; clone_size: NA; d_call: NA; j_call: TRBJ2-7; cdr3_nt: TGCGCCAGCAGCCCGACTTCTCCCTCCTACGAGCAGTACTTC; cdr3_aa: CASSPTSPSYEQYF
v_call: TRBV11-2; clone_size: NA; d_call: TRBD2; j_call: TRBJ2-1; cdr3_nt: TGTGCCAGCAGCTTCGAACTAGCGGCCGCCTACAATGAGCAGTTCTTC; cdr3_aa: CASSFELAAAYNEQFF
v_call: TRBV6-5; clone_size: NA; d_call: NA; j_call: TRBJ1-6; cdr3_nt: TGTGCCAGCAGTTACCAACGGTTCTATAATTCACCCCTCCACTTT; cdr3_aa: CASSYQRFYNSPLHF
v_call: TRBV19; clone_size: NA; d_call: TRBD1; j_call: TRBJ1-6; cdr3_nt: TGTGCCACCTCCCCGGGACAGGGTTTTTCTACGCTTTATTCACCCCTCCACTTT; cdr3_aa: CATSPGQGFSTLYSPLHF
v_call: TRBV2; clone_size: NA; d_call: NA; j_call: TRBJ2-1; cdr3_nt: TGTGCCAGCAGGGGAGGTGAACTGTCCTACAATGAGCAGTTCTTC; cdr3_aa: CASRGGELSYNEQFF
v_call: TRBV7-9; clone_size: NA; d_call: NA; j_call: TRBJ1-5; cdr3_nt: TGTGCCAGCAGCTTAGGGGGGCCGGGGCCCCAGCATTTT; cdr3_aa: CASSLGGPGPQHF
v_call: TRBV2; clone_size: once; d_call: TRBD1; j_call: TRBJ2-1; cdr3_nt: TGTGCCAGCCGTGCCGGGACAGGGGGAATCAATGAGCAGTTCTTC; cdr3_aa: CASRAGTGGINEQFF
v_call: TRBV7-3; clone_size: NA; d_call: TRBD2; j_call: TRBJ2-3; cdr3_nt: TGTGCCAGCAGCTTAACTAGCGGGGGGTTAGCAGATACGCAGTATTTT; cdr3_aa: CASSLTSGGLADTQYF
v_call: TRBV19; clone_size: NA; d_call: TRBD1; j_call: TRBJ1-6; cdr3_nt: TGTGCCAGTAGCTCGACAGGGGAACGTTCACCCCTCCACTTT; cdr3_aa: CASSSTGERSPLHF
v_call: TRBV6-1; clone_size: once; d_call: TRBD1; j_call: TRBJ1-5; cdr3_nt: TGTGCCAGCACGACGGGGAACAGGGGTAATCAGCCCCAGCATTTT; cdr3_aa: CASTTGNRGNQPQHF
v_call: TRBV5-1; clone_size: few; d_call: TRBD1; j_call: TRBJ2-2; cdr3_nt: TGCGCCAGCAGCTGGGGGACAGGGGGCACCGGGGAGCTGTTTTTT; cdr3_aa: CASSWGTGGTGELFF
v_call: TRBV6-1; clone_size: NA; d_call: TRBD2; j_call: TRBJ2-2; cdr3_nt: TGTGCCAGCAGTGCTGGGGCCGGGGGGGGAACCGGGGAGCTGTTTTTT; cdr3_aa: CASSAGAGGGTGELFF
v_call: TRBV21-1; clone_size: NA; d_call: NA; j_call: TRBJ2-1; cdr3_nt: TGTGCCAGCAGCCCTCCGGGACTAGTTCTCCACAATGAGCAGTTCTTC; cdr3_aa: CASSPPGLVLHNEQFF
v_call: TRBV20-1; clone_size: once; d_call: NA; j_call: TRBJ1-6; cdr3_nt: TGCAGTGCCTGGGACTATCCACTCCTCCACTTT; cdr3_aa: CSAWDYPLLHF
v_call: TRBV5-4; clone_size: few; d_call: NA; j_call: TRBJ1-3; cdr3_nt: TGTGCCAGCAGCTTGGATACATCAAGGAGCAGAAACACCATATATTTT; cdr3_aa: CASSLDTSRSRNTIYF
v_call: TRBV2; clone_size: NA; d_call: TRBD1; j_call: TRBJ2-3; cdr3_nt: TGTGCCAGCAGGCTGACAGGGGGGTCCACAGATACGCAGTATTTT; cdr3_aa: CASRLTGGSTDTQYF
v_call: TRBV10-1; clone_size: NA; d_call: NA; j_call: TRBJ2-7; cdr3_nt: TGCGCCAGCAGTGAGTCGGGAGGTTTCGAGCAGTACTTC; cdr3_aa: CASSESGGFEQYF
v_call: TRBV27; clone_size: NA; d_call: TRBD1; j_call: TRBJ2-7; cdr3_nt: TGTGCCAGCAGGACGACAGGGGGCGCGGGCGAGTACTTC; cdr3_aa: CASRTTGGAGEYF
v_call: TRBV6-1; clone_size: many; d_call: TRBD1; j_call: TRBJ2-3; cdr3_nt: TGTGCCAGCAGTGAGGGACAGGGGGCAGATACGCAGTATTTT; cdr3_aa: CASSEGQGADTQYF
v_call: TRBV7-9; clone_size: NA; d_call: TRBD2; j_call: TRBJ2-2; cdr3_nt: TGTGCCAGCAGCTTGCGCGGGGGTAGCACCGGGGAGCTGTTTTTT; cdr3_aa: CASSLRGGSTGELFF
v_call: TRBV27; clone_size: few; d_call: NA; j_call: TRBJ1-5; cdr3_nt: TGTGCCAGCAGTTCCTATCAGGGGAATCAGCCCCAGCATTTT; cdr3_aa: CASSSYQGNQPQHF
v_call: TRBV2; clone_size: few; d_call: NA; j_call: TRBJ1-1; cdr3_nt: TGTGCCAGCAGTAAGGAGTTCACTGAAGCTTTCTTT; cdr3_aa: CASSKEFTEAFF
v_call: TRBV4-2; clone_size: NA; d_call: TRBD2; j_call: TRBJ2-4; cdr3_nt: TGTGCCAGCAGCTCCCTAGCGGCGGACATTCAGTACTTC; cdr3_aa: CASSSLAADIQYF
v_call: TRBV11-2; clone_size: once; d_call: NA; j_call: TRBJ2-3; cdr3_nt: TGTGCCAGCAGCTTAGGTTCGGGGGTTACGCAGTATTTT; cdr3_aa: CASSLGSGVTQYF